This T cell receptor (beta chain) was documented in a study of cytomegalovirus exposure and HLA in healthy donors. The PCR contained 60 Vbeta and 13 Jbeta primers. The table came from immunoSEQ multiplex PCR; TCRdb's copy has only in-frame clones and leaves some out. The sample has roughly 160,000 clones, around 82% seen once. CDR1 is MNHEY, CDR2 SVGAGI, per germline. This CDR3 contains 16 residues. With 2 bases clipped from V and 3 bases from J, the junction kept 8 bases outside the gene matches. What was sequenced was PBMCs. The J gene is TRBJ2-7, the V gene TRBV6-5, with 9 bases matching TRBD1. This receptor was identified in a boy aged 2 to 10 in good health and CMV-seronegative. CDR3 sequence (DNA): TGTGCCAGCAGTTACCTCTACGACAGGGGGAACTACGAGCAGTACTTC. Translating it yields CASSYLYDRGNYEQYF.